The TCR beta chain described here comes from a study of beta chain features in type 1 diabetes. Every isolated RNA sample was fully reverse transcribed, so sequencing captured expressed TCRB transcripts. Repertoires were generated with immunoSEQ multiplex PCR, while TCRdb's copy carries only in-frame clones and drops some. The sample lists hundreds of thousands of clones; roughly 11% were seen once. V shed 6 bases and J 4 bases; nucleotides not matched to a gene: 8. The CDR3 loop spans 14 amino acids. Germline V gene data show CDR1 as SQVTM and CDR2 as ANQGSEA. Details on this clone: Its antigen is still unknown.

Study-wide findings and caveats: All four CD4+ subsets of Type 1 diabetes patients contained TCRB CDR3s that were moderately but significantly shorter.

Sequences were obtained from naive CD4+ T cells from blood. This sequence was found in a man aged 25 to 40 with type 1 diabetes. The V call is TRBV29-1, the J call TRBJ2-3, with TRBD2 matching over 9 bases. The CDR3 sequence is CSVAGGGAPDTQYF. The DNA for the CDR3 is TGCAGCGTGGCAGGCGGGGGGGCCCCAGATACGCAGTATTTT.